The next 19 T cell receptor beta chains were all read from a single sample in a study of cytomegalovirus exposure and HLA in healthy donors. 60 Vbeta and 13 Jbeta primers were used in PCR. Method: immunoSEQ multiplex PCR; TCRdb's copy keeps in-frame clones and lacks some. The table shows 150,000 to 200,000 clones, with around 79% occurring only once. The specimen sequenced was PBMCs. The receptors were gathered from a man in his forties in good health and CMV-seronegative.

V gene TRBV19 combines with J gene TRBJ1-2, with D hard to call. The CDR3 contains 12 residues. The germline CDR1 and CDR2 sequences are LNHDA and SQIVND (reference sequence). The V and J ends lost 6 bases and 4 bases respectively, with 9 bases between them. The CDR3 DNA sequence: TGTGCCAGTAGCCCACCGGGCTATGGCTACACCTTC. Its translation: CASSPPGYGYTF.

The J gene is TRBJ1-2, the V gene TRBV4-2, with D possibly TRBD1 on 5 matching bases. The CDR3 is 14 amino acids. Trimming pared 5 bases from V and 3 bases from J, leaving 13 bases between. Per germline, CDR1 LGHNA and CDR2 YNFKEQ. This CDR3 reads CASSGQQAYYGYTF. Written as DNA, the CDR3 is TGTGCCAGCAGCGGCCAACAGGCTTACTATGGCTACACCTTC.

The chain links TRBV20-1 to TRBJ2-5, with 7 positions matching TRBD1. Germline lookup yields CDR1 DFQATT and CDR2 SNEGSKA (reference sequence). V trimming: 6 bases; J trimming: 6 bases; junction bases outside the gene matches: 4. The CDR3 sequence is 11 residues long. The CDR3 spells CSAVGGQTQYF. In DNA, the CDR3 is TGCAGTGCGGTAGGGGGCCAGACCCAGTACTTC.

This chain joins TRBV28 and TRBJ1-5; TRBD1 aligns across 7 bases. Trimming removed 2 bases from V and 7 bases from J; junction bases left unmatched: 2. Germline values: CDR1 MDHEN, CDR2 SYDVKM. The CDR3 runs to 13 residues. CDR3 bases: TGTGCCAGCAGTTTAGTGGGACAGCAGCCCCAGCATTTT. Translating gives CASSLVGQQPQHF.

The chain carries TRBV6-6 and TRBJ1-1; weak D call: TRBD1 (6 bases). The CDR3 has 13 residues. V was clipped by 6 bases and J by 2 bases, with 10 bases between them. Germline V gives CDR1 MNHNY, CDR2 SVGAGI (reference sequence). The CDR3 here is CASRPTGNTEAFF. The DNA of the CDR3 is TGTGCCAGCAGGCCGACAGGAAACACTGAAGCTTTCTTT.

V is TRBV7-2 and J is TRBJ2-7, with D possibly matching TRBD2 (6 bases). V was pared by 5 bases and J by 0 bases, with 11 bases between. The CDR3 contains 14 residues. Germline CDR1 reads SGHTA; CDR2 reads FQGNSA. The CDR3 coding sequence is TGTGCCAGCAGCAGCTCGGGAGACTCCTACGAGCAGTACTTC. Its protein product is CASSSSGDSYEQYF.

The chain couples TRBV5-1 to TRBJ2-3; the D gene is possibly TRBD1 (5 bases). This CDR3 comprises 15 residues. In germline, CDR1 is SGHRS, CDR2 YFSETQ. Deletions cut 0 bases from V and 2 bases from J, with 10 bases between. This CDR3 reads CASSLGQGVTDTQYF. The CDR3 nucleotides read TGCGCCAGCAGCTTGGGTCAGGGCGTCACAGATACGCAGTATTTT.

V is TRBV7-8 and J is TRBJ2-1; D is uncertain. The V gene lost 5 bases and the J gene lost 5 bases, with 7 bases spanning the gap. CDR3 size: 12 residues. Germline V gene sequence: CDR1 SGHVS, CDR2 FQNEAQ. CDR3 residues: CASSPFDNEQFF. The CDR3 DNA is TGTGCCAGCAGCCCCTTCGACAATGAGCAGTTCTTC.

The chain joins TRBV28 to TRBJ2-4, with 9 bases lining up with TRBD2. The CDR3 is made up of 15 amino acids. CDR1 MDHEN and CDR2 SYDVKM come from the germline V gene. With 7 bases clipped from V and 12 bases from J, the junction kept 16 bases outside the gene matches. CDR3 in amino acids: CASKNFAGGTDSQYF. The CDR3 bases are TGTGCCAGCAAAAATTTTGCGGGAGGGACTGACAGTCAGTACTTC.

The V call is TRBV29-1, the J call TRBJ2-7; 16 bases fit TRBD2. The CDR3 is 16 residues long. Germline V gene sequence: CDR1 SQVTM, CDR2 ANQGSEA. V lost 6 bases to trimming and J lost 2 bases; unmatched junction nucleotides: 7. The CDR3 DNA sequence: TGCAGCGTGGCCGGGACTAGCGGGAGGGCCCCCTACGAGCAGTACTTC. Translated, it gives CSVAGTSGRAPYEQYF.

The chain recombines TRBV12-1 with TRBJ2-4; the table calls TRBD1, which could not be checked here. TRBV12-1 is marked as a pseudogene. CDR3 length: 15 amino acids. The CDR3 coding sequence is TGTGCCAGCAGCAGTCTTCAGGGGCTTAAAAACATTCAGTACTTC. This encodes CASSSLQGLKNIQYF.

This clone was seen only a few times. This chain joins TRBV5-4 and TRBJ1-2; D gene unclear. V dropped 8 bases and J dropped 1 base, with 15 bases sitting between them. This CDR3 is 14 amino acids long. Germline-derived CDR1 and CDR2 are SGHNT and YYREEE (reference sequence). The CDR3 DNA is TGTGCCAGTAAGCCCCCGGGGAGTAACTATGGCTACACCTTC. This sequence encodes CASKPPGSNYGYTF.

This clone came up a few times. The V call is TRBV5-6, the J call TRBJ2-5; TRBD2 agrees at 10 bases. Germline assignment: CDR1 SGHDT and CDR2 YYEEEE. The CDR3 loop spans 15 amino acids. V lost 3 bases to trimming and J lost 2 bases; unmatched junction nucleotides: 4. The CDR3 DNA sequence: TGTGCCAGCAGCTACCCGGGACTAGCGCAAGAGACCCAGTACTTC. It encodes CASSYPGLAQETQYF.

The gene calls are TRBV5-6 and TRBJ1-6, with 7 bases fitting TRBD1. V shed 1 base, J shed 2 bases, and the junction held 3 bases outside the gene matches. This CDR3 is built from 16 residues. CDR1 is SGHDT and CDR2 is YYEEEE in the germline V gene. The CDR3 region has the DNA TGTGCCAGCAGCTTGCGAACAGGGGCCTATAATTCACCCCTCCACTTT. It specifies CASSLRTGAYNSPLHF.

This clone has only one observation. CDR3 DNA: TGTGCCAGCAGCTTAGATCCGGGTTCGGGCGGGGAGCTGTTTTTT. It codes for CASSLDPGSGGELFF. The J gene is TRBJ2-2, the V gene TRBV11-2; D is unclear. With 0 bases removed from V and 7 bases from J, the gap between germline ends came to 12 bases. The CDR3 consists of 15 residues. CDR1 and CDR2 (germline): SGHAT, FQNNGV.

This rearrangement joins TRBV5-1 to TRBJ1-2; perhaps TRBD1 as D (6 bases). The germline V gene encodes CDR1 SGHRS and CDR2 YFSETQ. Trimming shortened V by 4 bases and J by 8 bases, and 15 bases separated the two germline ends. The CDR3 runs to 13 residues. CDR3 protein: CASSLDWTEGYTF. The CDR3 DNA reads TGCGCCAGCAGCCTGGACTGGACAGAGGGCTACACCTTC.

The chain carries TRBV29-1 and TRBJ1-1; no reliable D call. Germline CDR1 reads SQVTM; CDR2 reads ANQGSEA. The V end was cut by 3 bases, the J end by 3 bases, with 11 bases between. The CDR3 has 13 residues. The CDR3 sequence is CSVEVSGDTEAFF. The CDR3 DNA is TGCAGCGTTGAGGTAAGCGGCGACACTGAAGCTTTCTTT.

The rearrangement uses TRBV27 and TRBJ1-2; 7 bases line up with TRBD1. V gave up 5 bases and J gave up 2 bases; unmatched junction bases: 2. The CDR3 has 13 residues. Germline CDR1 is MNHEY and CDR2 is SMNVEV (reference sequence). CDR3 amino acids: CASSPDRNYGYTF. The CDR3 DNA follows: TGTGCCAGCAGTCCGGACAGGAACTATGGCTACACCTTC.

The chain has TRBV2 and TRBJ2-1; 10 nucleotides agree with TRBD2. Germline CDR1 SNHLY, CDR2 FYNNEI. V shed 5 bases, J shed 8 bases, and the junction held 6 bases outside the gene matches. The CDR3 totals 14 residues. The CDR3 coding sequence is TGTGCCAGCAGTCTAGCGGGAGTTATGGATGAGCAGTTCTTC. Its translation: CASSLAGVMDEQFF.